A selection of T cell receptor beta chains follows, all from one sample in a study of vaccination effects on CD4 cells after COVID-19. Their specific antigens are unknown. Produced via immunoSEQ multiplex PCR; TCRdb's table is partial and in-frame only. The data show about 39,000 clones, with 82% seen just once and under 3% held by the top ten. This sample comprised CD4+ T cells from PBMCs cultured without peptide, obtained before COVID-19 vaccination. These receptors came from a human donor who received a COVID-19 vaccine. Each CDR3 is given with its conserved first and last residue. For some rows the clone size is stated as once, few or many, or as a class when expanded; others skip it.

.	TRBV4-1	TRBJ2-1	CASSYAGRKNNEQFF
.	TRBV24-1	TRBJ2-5	CATSDGAGSYQETQYF
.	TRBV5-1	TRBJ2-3	CASSFVSLSTDTQYF
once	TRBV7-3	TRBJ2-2	CASSLYPDIATGELFF
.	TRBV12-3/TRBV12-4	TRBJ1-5	CASRDTRGQPQHF
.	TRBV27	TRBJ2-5	CASSASGLAGSRWTQYF
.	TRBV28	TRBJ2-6	CASRGDSWGRANVLTF
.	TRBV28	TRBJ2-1	CASSRFRDRGRNEQFF
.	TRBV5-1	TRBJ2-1	CASSLTVPYNEQFF
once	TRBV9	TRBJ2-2	CASSAQGSTGELFF
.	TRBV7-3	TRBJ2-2	CASSFRQGHTGELFF
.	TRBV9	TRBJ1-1	CASSPSSLNTEAFF
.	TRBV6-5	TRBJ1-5	CASGNGRNSNQPQHF
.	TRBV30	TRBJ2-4	CAWSRRQVKNIQYF
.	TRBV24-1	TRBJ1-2	CAASTANYGYTF
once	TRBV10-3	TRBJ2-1	CATRETSGGHEQFF
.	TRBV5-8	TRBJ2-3	CASSWRGGSTDTQYF
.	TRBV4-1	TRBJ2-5	CASSQGDRQGQETQYF
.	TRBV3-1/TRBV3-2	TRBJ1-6	CASRGNSPLHF
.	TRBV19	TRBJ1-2	CASSRSTGLSTIGYTF
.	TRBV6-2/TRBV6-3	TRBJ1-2	CASSPTGNYGYTF
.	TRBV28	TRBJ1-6	CATRGNNSPLHF
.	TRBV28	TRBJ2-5	CASSLFFGSEAQYF
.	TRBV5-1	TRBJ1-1	CASSLGQMNTEAFF
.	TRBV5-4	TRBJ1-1	CASSLQGQSAEAFF
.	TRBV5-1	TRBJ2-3	CASSSGLAGTPSTDTQYF
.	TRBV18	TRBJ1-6	CASSQSGVLNSPLHF
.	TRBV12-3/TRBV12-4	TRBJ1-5	CASSPTADQPQHF
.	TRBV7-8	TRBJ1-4	CASRLGTSEKLFF
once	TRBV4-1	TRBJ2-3	CASSQDGGAGTQYF
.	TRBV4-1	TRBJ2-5	CASSRAGLAGGQETQYF
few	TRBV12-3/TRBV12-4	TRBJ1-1	CASSLLSVKGAFF
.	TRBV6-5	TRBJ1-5	CASSPQRNQPQHF
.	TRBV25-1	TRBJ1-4	CASSELAGVGKLFF
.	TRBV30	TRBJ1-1	CAWSKNKRVSSFRGGRTMNTEAFF